This T cell receptor (beta chain) was sequenced for a study of OX40 agonist ivuxolimab in advanced cancers. For the study in its entirety: The costimulatory receptor OX40 (CD134) was targeted by ivuxolimab, a fully human IgG2 agonistic monoclonal antibody. The dose-escalation cohort was about 83% male with a mean age of approximately 60 years, ranging from about 20 to 80. Prior anti-PD-1, anti-PD-L1 or anti-CTLA-4 therapy was permitted, and checkpoint inhibitors had been received by roughly 42% of dose-escalation patients. Intravenous ivuxolimab was administered to patients every 2 weeks at six dose levels: 0.01, 0.1, 0.3, 1.5, 3 and 10 mg/kg. Peripheral TCRbeta sequencing was intended to test whether TCR sequence diversity was altered and clonal T-cell expansion was caused by ivuxolimab. Of the 50 to 55 patients in dose escalation, 19 had hepatocellular carcinoma, approximately 15 had melanoma, 9 had renal cell carcinoma and 9 had head and neck cancer. Partial responses were achieved by three dose-escalation patients, of whom one had hepatocellular carcinoma and two had cutaneous melanoma. The paper covers the monotherapy dose-escalation part of the phase I ivuxolimab trial, which included N of about 51 patients. Summary of the overall study and its limitations: Antigen specificity was not determined for the clonally expanded peripheral T cells. Partial responders in the 0.1-3.0 mg/kg groups had among the lowest normalized peripheral clonal expansion, especially among CD8+ T cells. After ivuxolimab, CD8+ T cells had more expanded clones than CD4+ T cells on average. At doses of 0.1 to 3.0 mg/kg, clonal expansion of both CD4+ and CD8+ T cells in blood was seen between baseline and week 6. Low levels of normalized T-cell clonal expansion were also shown by some nonresponding patients.

A remark on this clone: No antigen is known for it. There are no base qualities to consult, and no much larger clone falls within one base.

For sequencing of the TCRbeta CDR3 region, genomic DNA was extracted from the sorted cells. The immunoSEQ Assay was used to sequence the TCRbeta CDR3 regions. Not all clones reach the TCRdb copy of this immuneACCESS table, which keeps in-frame sequences only. Checked studies attribute under half of the gap to unresolved V genes and leave the rest unexplained. The sample data list about 69,000 clones, and approximately 80% of these were observed just once. 2% to 2.5% of the sample is in the top ten clones. The trial excluded patients who had a history of autoimmune disease or were on systemic immunosuppression. Peripheral blood for TCR sequencing was drawn from every dose cohort at baseline, at cycle 4 day 1 and at cycle 7 day 1. The samples were drawn from a first-in-human, open-label, multicenter phase I dose-escalation trial of ivuxolimab. The trial enrolled adults with locally advanced or metastatic head and neck squamous cell, hepatocellular, melanoma or renal cell carcinoma. Before TCR sequencing, CD4+ T cells and CD8+ T cells were sorted from peripheral blood as separate populations.

The receptor was derived from an adult with an advanced solid tumor such as melanoma, head and neck, liver or kidney cancer. The source was CD4+ or CD8+ T cells sorted from blood, collected in a trial of the OX40 agonist ivuxolimab.

The CDR3 reads as follows: CASSSGQGGLYGYTF. The DNA is as follows: TGTGCCAGCAGCTCCGGACAGGGAGGACTATATGGCTACACCTTC. The V and J segments used are TRBV7-9 and TRBJ1-2; TRBD1 lines up with 8 middle nucleotides. Ends trimmed: V by 4 bases, J by 5 bases; bases unmatched to a gene: 9. Including cysteine and phenylalanine, the CDR3 has 15 amino acids. The sequence is cut down to CDR3 DNA, 45 bases in frame from base 1. According to the germline V gene (reference sequence), CDR1 reads SEHNR and CDR2 reads FQNEAQ. The full variable domain, completed from the reference TRBV7-9 and TRBJ1-2 proteins outside the CDR3, reads DTGVSQNPRHKITKRGQNVTFRCDPISEHNRLYWYRQTLGQGPEFLTYFQNEAQLEKSRLLSDRFSAERPKGSFSTLEIQRTEQGDSAMYLCASSSGQGGLYGYTFGSGTRLTVV.